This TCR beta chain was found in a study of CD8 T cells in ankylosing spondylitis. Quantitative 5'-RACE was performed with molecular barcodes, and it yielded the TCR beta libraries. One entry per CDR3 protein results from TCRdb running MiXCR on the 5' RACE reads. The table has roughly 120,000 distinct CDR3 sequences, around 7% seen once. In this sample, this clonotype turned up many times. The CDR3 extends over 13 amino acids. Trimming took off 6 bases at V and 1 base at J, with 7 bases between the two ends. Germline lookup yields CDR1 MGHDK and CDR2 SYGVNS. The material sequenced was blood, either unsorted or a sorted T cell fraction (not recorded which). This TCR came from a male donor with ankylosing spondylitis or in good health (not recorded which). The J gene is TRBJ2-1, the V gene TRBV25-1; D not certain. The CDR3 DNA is TGTGCCAGCAGGCAGGATTCCTACAATGAGCAGTTCTTC. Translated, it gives CASRQDSYNEQFF. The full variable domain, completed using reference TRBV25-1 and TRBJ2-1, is EADIYQTPRYLVIGTGKKITLECSQTMGHDKMYWYQQDPGMELHLIHYSYGVNSTEKGDLSSESTVSRIRTEHFPLTLESARPSHTSQYLCASRQDSYNEQFFGPGTRLTVL.